This is a list of T cell receptor beta chains from one sample in a study of shared clonotypes between healthy human individuals. Sequenced by immunoSEQ multiplex PCR; TCRdb stores in-frame clones only, minus some. Of under 2,500,000 clones in the sample, approximately 96% are singletons; the top ten hold 0.1% to 0.15%. The material sequenced was naive CD4+ T cells sorted from blood. Receptor source: a man between 18 and 29 years old in good health. Each CDR3 is given with its conserved first and last residue. Size is omitted from some rows. Given values are once, few, many or a class for expanded clones.

length,V,J,size,CDR3
15,TRBV6-6,TRBJ2-7,-,CASSSSGASSYEQYF
16,TRBV10-1,TRBJ2-7,-,CASSEVKFPSPREQYF
17,TRBV11-2,TRBJ2-7,-,CASSLDRTTGGAFRQYF
14,TRBV10-2,TRBJ2-7,-,CASTGTSGGYEQYF
14,TRBV5-1,TRBJ1-1,-,CASSLRFMNTEAFF
14,TRBV19,TRBJ1-6,few,CASSFGQGNSPLHF
11,TRBV30,TRBJ1-6,once,CAWNLNSPLHF
15,TRBV6-5,TRBJ2-7,-,CASSYSGLAGDEQYF
13,TRBV10-3,TRBJ1-1,-,CATESYLNTEAFF
13,TRBV5-4,TRBJ2-7,-,CASSLGGVYEQYF
11,TRBV2,TRBJ2-7,-,CASSRLGGQYF
12,TRBV30,TRBJ2-7,-,CAWSVQGHEQYF
15,TRBV14,TRBJ1-4,-,CASSQVGGTNEKLFF
13,TRBV10-1,TRBJ2-3,once,CASQDTGKDTQYF
17,TRBV28,TRBJ2-3,-,CASSPYGPARTNDAQYF
19,TRBV19,TRBJ2-6,-,CASSRRTVLGEAGANVLTF
14,TRBV11-2,TRBJ1-6,-,CASSLIVNNSPLHF
15,TRBV4-2,TRBJ2-2,-,CASSQGAAGGLELFF
17,TRBV7-8,TRBJ2-7,-,CASSLEDRYRGPYEQYF
16,TRBV29-1,TRBJ2-1,once,CSGGLAGSSSYNEQFF
17,TRBV4-3,TRBJ2-7,-,CASSQVRFLAGVGEQYF
15,TRBV10-3,TRBJ2-3,-,CAIKGTSGPADTQYF
14,TRBV28,TRBJ1-2,-,CATMDRGRRYGYTF
16,TRBV4-3,TRBJ2-7,-,CASSQEAVAGAYEQYF
14,TRBV5-1,TRBJ1-6,-,CASSLGRGESPLHF
15,TRBV28,TRBJ2-7,-,CASDKRVEKGYEQYF
13,TRBV4-3,TRBJ1-1,-,CASSQEWGTEAFF
16,TRBV4-2,TRBJ2-2,-,CASSQGDSANTGELFF
11,TRBV20-1,TRBJ2-5,-,CSASPGGTQYF
14,TRBV7-2,TRBJ2-5,-,CASSRYQATETQYF
14,TRBV6-1,TRBJ2-7,-,CASSNRRFTYEQYF
15,TRBV4-1,TRBJ2-7,once,CASSHPGTGAYEQYF
15,TRBV6-5,TRBJ2-1,-,CASRTTSGPYNEQFF
12,TRBV2,TRBJ2-1,-,CASSQGPNEQFF
14,TRBV2,TRBJ1-2,-,CASSAEQGARGYTF
12,TRBV12-5,TRBJ2-1,-,CASGLGPGEQFF
14,TRBV18,TRBJ2-5,-,CASSWAEGRETQYF
15,TRBV11-2,TRBJ2-5,-,CASSARDRAYETQYF
18,TRBV30,TRBJ1-5,-,CAWRRGQGASVGNQPQHF
15,TRBV7-3,TRBJ2-1,-,CASSFRGGAPNEQFF
17,TRBV2,TRBJ1-1,-,CASSEAGRGRTDTEAFF